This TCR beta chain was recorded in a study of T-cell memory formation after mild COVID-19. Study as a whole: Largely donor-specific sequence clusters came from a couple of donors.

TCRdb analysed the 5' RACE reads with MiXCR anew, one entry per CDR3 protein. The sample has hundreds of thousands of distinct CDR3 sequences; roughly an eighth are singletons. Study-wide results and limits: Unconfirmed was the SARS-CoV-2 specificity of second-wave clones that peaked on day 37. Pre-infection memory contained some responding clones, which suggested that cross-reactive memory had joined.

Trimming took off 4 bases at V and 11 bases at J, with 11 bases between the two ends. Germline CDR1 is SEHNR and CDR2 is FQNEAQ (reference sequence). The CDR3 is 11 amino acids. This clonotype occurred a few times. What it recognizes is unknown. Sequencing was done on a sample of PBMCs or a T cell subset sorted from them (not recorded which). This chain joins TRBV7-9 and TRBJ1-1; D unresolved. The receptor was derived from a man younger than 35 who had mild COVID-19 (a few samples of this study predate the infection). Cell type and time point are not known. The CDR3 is CASSSGSGAFF. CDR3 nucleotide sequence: TGTGCCAGCAGCTCCGGCAGTGGGGCTTTCTTT.